The 5 T cell receptor beta chains in this list originate from one sample, sequenced in a study of control samples from healthy donors and cancer patients. Measured with immunoSEQ multiplex PCR; TCRdb has only the in-frame clones, and not every one. The sample has around 99,000 clones, roughly 89% seen once. The sample taken for sequencing was blood. These receptors were collected from a woman aged 50 to 65 in good health.

This sequence joins TRBV5-4 and TRBJ2-3; 8 bases are a match to TRBD2. The V gene end was trimmed by 4 bases and the J gene end by 2 bases; junction bases not matched to a gene: 15. From germline, CDR1 is SGHNT and CDR2 YYREEE (reference sequence). The CDR3 covers 18 residues. CDR3 loop: CASSLPPTTSGITDTQYF. CDR3 nucleotide sequence: TGTGCCAGCAGCCTCCCACCCACTACTAGCGGAATCACAGATACGCAGTATTTT.

The chain recombines TRBV25-1 with TRBJ2-7; no clear D. Germline V gene data show CDR1 as MGHDK and CDR2 as SYGVNS. This CDR3 has 13 amino acids. Trimming shortened V by 2 bases and J by 5 bases, and 10 bases separated the two germline ends. CDR3 loop: CASSEINFDEQYF. CDR3 bases: TGTGCCAGCAGTGAAATAAATTTTGACGAGCAGTACTTC.

V and J are TRBV3-1 (or the pseudogene TRBV3-2) and TRBJ2-7, with D tentatively TRBD1 (6 bases). Germline CDR1 reads LGHDT; CDR2 reads YNNKEL (reference sequence). Trimming shortened V by 0 bases and J by 4 bases, and 13 bases separated the two germline ends. The CDR3 covers 15 residues. The DNA of the CDR3 is TGTGCCAGCAGCCAAGATTACAGGGAAGAGTACGAGCAGTACTTC. Its protein product is CASSQDYREEYEQYF.

The chain couples TRBV12-5 to TRBJ1-3; D is unclear. Trimming pared 1 base from V and 0 bases from J, leaving 7 bases between. CDR3 size: 15 residues. Germline CDR1 is LGHNT and CDR2 is FRNRAP. The CDR3 is CASGLESTSGNTIYF. The CDR3 nucleotides are TGTGCTAGTGGTTTGGAGAGTACCTCTGGAAACACCATATATTTT.

The chain links TRBV18 to TRBJ2-3; D is perhaps TRBD2 (5 bases). The CDR3 spans 13 residues. Trimming pared 4 bases from V and 1 base from J, leaving 6 bases between. CDR1 is KGHSH, CDR2 LQKENI, per germline. The DNA for the CDR3 is TGTGCCAGCTCACTCGGGGGCACAGATACGCAGTATTTT. This codes for CASSLGGTDTQYF.